The sequence of this T cell receptor beta chain was determined in a study of blood T cell repertoires in COVID-19 (dated by TCRdb to about 2020). With regard to the full study: Samples covering the acute and convalescent phases of COVID-19 were provided by collaborators in the United States, Italy and Spain. The material from the prospective study consisted of cDNA or gDNA derived from T cells, B-cell-depleted T cells, or PBMCs. Deeply sampled blood TCRbeta repertoires from subjects exposed to, actively infected with, or recovered from COVID-19 were included in the dataset. The repertoires were made available in a free public database intended to serve as a resource for research on the immune response to SARS-CoV-2. Samples were obtained from the ongoing ImmuneRACE study (first 160 participants) and from about 1,300 subjects provided by 6 global collaborators. Sample metadata almost always included a de-identified subject ID, COVID-19 status, age in years and sex. Where HLA class I and class II types were available, the types were taken from metadata supplied by the sample provider, not from assay-based typing. Beyond this particular receptor, the publication reports: The quantity of clinical and demographic metadata differed by source and by participant and was supplied without curation.

About this clone: The antigen it recognizes is unknown. Within one base of it there is no much larger clone, and no base qualities were kept.

The collaborating institutions used their own protocols to collect whole blood in K2EDTA tubes. Collaborator samples were shipped for TCRbeta analysis as frozen whole blood, isolated PBMCs, or DNA extracted from either sample type. Trimming takes 3 bases from V and 0 bases from J, and the germline ends sit 14 bases apart. Taken from the germline V gene (reference sequence), the CDR1 and CDR2 loops are LNHDA and SQIVND. CDR3 length: 16 amino acids, cysteine to phenylalanine. Only the CDR3 part of the read is kept: 48 bases, read in frame from the first base. The immunoSEQ Assay, a bias-controlled multiplex PCR, was used to amplify TCRbeta CDR3 regions from genomic DNA. In the paper's pipeline: Within the assay, amplification of reference gene primers was used to estimate how many nucleated cells each sample contained. To quantify the absolute abundance of each unique TCRbeta CDR3 rearrangement, sequence reads were collapsed and filtered. Productive Simpson clonality was computed per sample as the square root of Simpson's diversity index over productive rearrangements. TCRdb took over this immuneACCESS table, retaining in-frame rearrangements with V and J assigned. Such tables are incomplete; in checked studies, under half of the missing clones stem from an unresolved V gene, and the remainder is unexplained. Clone size and V and J calls were adopted from that table, with D and trimming inferred from the DNA. The sample contains more than 200,000 clones, roughly 88% of them found a single time. Of the sample, 1.2% to 1.5% falls within the top ten clones.

Recombination connected TRBV19 to TRBJ1-1, and the D gene may be TRBD1, 6 bases matching. Sequencing used peripheral blood. The clonotype was recovered from an older man with acute or convalescent COVID-19. The CDR3 region: CASSIPRTAMNTEAFF. The sequenced DNA is TGTGCCAGTAGTATCCCCCGGACAGCTATGAACACTGAAGCTTTCTTT. The entire variable domain, with the stretches around the CDR3 drawn from the reference TRBV19 and TRBJ1-1 proteins, is DGGITQSPKYLFRKEGQNVTLSCEQNLNHDAMYWYRQDPGQGLRLIYYSQIVNDFQKGDIAEGYSVSREKKESFPLTVTSAQKNPTAFYLCASSIPRTAMNTEAFFGQGTRLTVV.